The rows below give T cell receptor beta chains drawn from one sample of a study of monozygotic twins with inflammatory bowel disease. Using the 5' RACE reads, TCRdb records one entry per CDR3 protein without DNA. Its table records about 170,000 distinct CDR3 sequences. Source material: blood. The source of these receptors is a human donor with ulcerative colitis or Crohn's disease, or a healthy co-twin of an affected twin (not recorded which). CDR3s include the opening cysteine and the closing phenylalanine or tryptophan.

j_call v_call cdr3_aa
TRBJ2-5 TRBV11-2 CASSLGTGVQETQYF
TRBJ1-2 TRBV7-3 CASSAGPNYGYTF
TRBJ2-1 TRBV3-1 CGSSQALRRGQFF
TRBJ1-4 TRBV4-3 CASSLSGTGNEKLFF
TRBJ1-2 TRBV19 CASSISSLLGYTF
TRBJ2-7 TRBV7-8 CASSSHSYEQYF
TRBJ2-7 TRBV15 CATSRNDISYEQYF
TRBJ2-1 TRBV4-3 CASSQRLVGGEQFF
TRBJ2-7 TRBV20-1 CSGRGGGVYEQYF
TRBJ1-3 TRBV12-3/TRBV12-4 CASSHFQSGNTIYF
TRBJ1-4 TRBV28 CASSFPGQGEEKLFF
TRBJ2-5 TRBV6-5 CASSLSGRETQYF
TRBJ2-3 TRBV3-1 CASSQRTSRGTDTQYF
TRBJ2-1 TRBV27 CASSLERNDNEQFF
TRBJ1-4 TRBV6-5 CASSYSTGQGLARLFF
TRBJ2-7 TRBV28 CASINPGLSYEQYF
TRBJ2-1 TRBV24-1 CATRSRDTTYNEQFF
TRBJ2-2 TRBV24-1 CATSDPGQGNTGELFF
TRBJ2-7 TRBV20-1 CSARLTSGRAEQYF
TRBJ2-4 TRBV4-2 CASSQEPPTGALAKNIQYF
TRBJ2-2 TRBV4-1 CASHWGGIDTGELFF